Presented here are 25 T cell receptor beta chains from one specimen sequenced in a study of regulatory T cells in long-lasting Graves disease. Combining iRepertoire HTBI primers with Arm-PCR of CDR3 regions, the authors built TCR beta libraries. Using its own MiXCR run on the multiplex PCR reads, TCRdb lists one record per CDR3 protein. The sample has hundreds of thousands of distinct CDR3 sequences; over 12% are singletons. Time point of the sample: newly diagnosed GD, antithyroid drugs for less than 3 months. The TCR library was made from RNA that had been extracted from PBMCs in TRIzol. These data were likewise used in another study, on T cells in Graves' hyperthyroidism and ophthalmopathy.

The sample here was peripheral blood mononuclear cells (PBMCs), taken at new diagnosis, from a patient treated with antithyroid drugs. These receptors all stem from a woman in her forties with Graves disease.

This clonotype was recorded at least ten times. V gene TRBV28 combines with J gene TRBJ2-3; D might be TRBD1 (5 bases). The CDR3 length is 12 residues. CDR1 is MDHEN and CDR2 is SYDVKM in the germline V gene. With 5 bases removed from V and 6 bases from J, the gap between germline ends came to 9 bases. CDR3 sequence reads: CASSQDKDTQYF. The CDR3 DNA is TGTGCCAGCAGTCAGGACAAGGATACGCAGTATTTT.

This clonotype has ten or more counts. V is TRBV12-3 or TRBV12-4 and J is TRBJ1-3; no clear D. CDR3 length equals 13 residues. Trimming shortened V by 7 bases and J by 0 bases, and 7 bases separated the two germline ends. Here the CDR3 DNA reads TGTGCCAGCACACGCCGCTCTGGAAACACCATATATTTT. Translation: CASTRRSGNTIYF.

For the CDR3, the DNA is TGTGCCAGCTTTAAAGAGGTCTACGAGCAGTACTTC. It codes for CASFKEVYEQYF. The V call is TRBV28, the J call TRBJ2-7; D call uncertain. Trimming shortened V by 8 bases and J by 3 bases, and 11 bases separated the two germline ends. The CDR3 is made up of 12 amino acids. Germline assignment: CDR1 MDHEN and CDR2 SYDVKM.

V and J are TRBV20-1 and TRBJ2-3; D gene unclear. The germline V gene has CDR1 DFQATT and CDR2 SNEGSKA (reference sequence). V was trimmed by 0 bases and J by 2 bases, leaving 9 bases between them. The CDR3 sequence is 14 residues long. The CDR3 DNA is TGCAGTGCTAGAGATGACTCCTACACAGATACGCAGTATTTT. This codes for CSARDDSYTDTQYF.

The sample holds many counts of this clonotype. This chain joins TRBV30 and TRBJ1-1; D possibly corresponds to TRBD1 (6 bases). Germline V CDR1 and CDR2: GTSNPN, SVGIG (reference sequence). With 0 bases removed from V and 8 bases from J, the gap between germline ends came to 7 bases. The CDR3 totals 11 residues. As DNA, the CDR3 is TGTGCCTGGAGTGTAACAGGGGAAGCTTTCTTT. It encodes CAWSVTGEAFF. Supplemented by reference TRBV30 and TRBJ1-1, the full variable domain reads SQTIHQWPATLVQPVGSPLSLECTVEGTSNPNLYWYRQAAGRGLQLLFYSVGIGQISSEVPQNLSASRPQDRQFILSSKKLLLSDSGFYLCAWSVTGEAFFGQGTRLTVV.

This clonotype was found a few times. It may be a read error: a sequence one base away is much more abundant. The conserved phenylalanine or tryptophan normally closing the CDR3 is absent here, so this likely arose from a read error. This chain uses TRBV7-2 with TRBJ2-3; maybe TRBD1 (5 bases). CDR1 SGHTA and CDR2 FQGNSA come from the germline V gene. Trimming took off 2 bases at V and 0 bases at J, with 12 bases between the two ends. The CDR3 has 16 amino acids. The CDR3 reads CASSLQGSTSTDTQYL. The CDR3 DNA is TGTGCCAGCAGCTTACAGGGTTCGACTAGCACAGATACGCAGTATTTA.

This clonotype was detected ten times or more. The rearrangement links TRBV27 to TRBJ1-6, with 8 bases matching TRBD1. V shed 3 bases and J 8 bases; nucleotides not matched to a gene: 3. In germline, CDR1 is MNHEY, CDR2 SMNVEV (reference sequence). The CDR3 has 14 amino acids. Here the CDR3 reads CASSFDRGHSPLHF. The CDR3 DNA sequence: TGTGCCAGCAGTTTCGACAGGGGACATTCACCCCTCCACTTT.

This clonotype was seen at least ten times. The V call is TRBV7-2, the J call TRBJ2-3, with D perhaps matching TRBD1 or TRBD2 (5 bases each). This CDR3 contains 14 residues. V dropped 6 bases and J dropped 2 bases, with 12 bases sitting between them. The V gene's germline CDR1 is SGHTA and CDR2 FQGNSA. The CDR3 is CASRAGTYTDTQYF. The CDR3 bases are TGTGCCAGCAGGGCCGGGACCTACACAGATACGCAGTATTTT.

This clonotype was found many times. The genes are TRBV11-2 and TRBJ2-7; D uncertain. V was pared by 3 bases and J by 4 bases, with 16 bases between. Germline V gene data show CDR1 as SGHAT and CDR2 as FQNNGV. The CDR3 sequence is 15 residues long. CDR3: CASSLVRSYPYEQYF. The CDR3 nucleotides read TGTGCCAGCAGCTTGGTGAGGTCTTACCCTTACGAGCAGTACTTC.

The V and J genes are TRBV20-1 and TRBJ2-3; D is undetermined. CDR1 and CDR2 (germline): DFQATT, SNEGSKA (reference sequence). Trimming left V 0 bases short and J 6 bases short, with 16 bases between. The CDR3 sequence is 15 residues long. The CDR3 DNA reads TGCAGTGCTAGAGATGTTGTTGGCAGCGCGGATACGCAGTATTTT. Encoded protein: CSARDVVGSADTQYF.

This clonotype was found many times. V usage is TRBV6-1 and J usage is TRBJ1-2; tentatively, D is TRBD1 (6 bases). CDR1 and CDR2 (germline): MNHNS, SASEGT. Trimming took off 6 bases at V and 4 bases at J, with 18 bases between the two ends. The CDR3 sequence is 15 residues long. The CDR3 loop is CASSATTGSLYGYTF. The CDR3 DNA follows: TGTGCCAGCAGCGCTACGACAGGCTCGCTCTATGGCTACACCTTC.

This chain's CDR3 is CASSLGGIAEAFF. CDR3 in DNA: TGTGCCAGCAGTTTAGGGGGGATCGCTGAAGCTTTCTTT. The chain recombines TRBV12-3 or TRBV12-4 with TRBJ1-1; tentatively, D is TRBD1 (5 bases). The CDR3 spans 13 residues. V dropped 1 base and J dropped 6 bases, with 9 bases sitting between them.

This clonotype was seen ten or more times. The genes are TRBV12-3 or TRBV12-4 and TRBJ2-3; 8 bases are shared with TRBD2. The ends lost 8 bases at V and 1 base at J; junction bases unmatched: 5. This CDR3 spans 14 amino acids. This CDR3 reads CASREGGRTDTQYF. The CDR3 DNA follows: TGTGCCAGCCGGGAGGGAGGACGCACAGATACGCAGTATTTT.

The chain couples TRBV10-3 to TRBJ2-5, with 10 bases that match TRBD1. Germline lookup yields CDR1 ENHRY and CDR2 SYGVKD. The V gene end was trimmed by 6 bases and the J gene end by 5 bases; junction bases not matched to a gene: 3. CDR3 length equals 13 residues. The CDR3 sequence: CAIRTGGAETQYF. CDR3 nucleotides: TGTGCCATCAGGACAGGGGGCGCGGAGACCCAGTACTTC.

The sample holds many counts of this clonotype. V is TRBV11-2 and J is TRBJ2-7; 7 bases match TRBD2. The CDR3 contains 16 residues. V gave up 5 bases and J gave up 3 bases; unmatched junction bases: 13. Per germline, CDR1 SGHAT and CDR2 FQNNGV. The CDR3 coding sequence is TGTGCCAGCAGCCCCTACCCCCGGGACTACAACTACGAGCAGTACTTC. It yields the protein CASSPYPRDYNYEQYF.

This clonotype was picked up a small number of times. The chain has TRBV9 and TRBJ1-5; no reliable D call. Germline values: CDR1 SGDLS, CDR2 YYNGEE. The CDR3 extends over 15 amino acids. V lost 4 bases to trimming and J lost 4 bases, with 15 bases between them. The CDR3 is CASSPANAENQPQHF. In DNA form, the CDR3 reads TGTGCCAGCAGCCCTGCAAATGCCGAGAATCAGCCCCAGCATTTT.

The chain uses TRBV7-8 and TRBJ2-7; 7 nucleotides agree with TRBD1. Germline CDR1 reads SGHVS; CDR2 reads FQNEAQ. V was clipped by 0 bases and J by 5 bases; unmatched bases: 4. The CDR3 covers 14 residues. The CDR3 DNA is TGTGCCAGCAGCTTAGCCCCGACAGGGAACGAGCAGTACTTC. Translation gives CASSLAPTGNEQYF.

This clonotype has at least ten counts. The rearrangement joins TRBV11-2 to TRBJ1-1, with D unresolved. V was clipped by 3 bases and J by 7 bases, with 12 bases between them. The CDR3 is made up of 13 amino acids. Germline V gene data show CDR1 as SGHAT and CDR2 as FQNNGV. The CDR3 loop reads CASSLGRTDEAFF. In nucleotides, the CDR3 is TGTGCCAGCAGCTTGGGCAGAACCGATGAAGCTTTCTTT.

This clonotype showed up just a few times. This chain links TRBV3-1 with TRBJ2-3; 11 nucleotides agree with TRBD2. J lost 5 bases, V lost 4 bases, and 5 bases had no gene match. The CDR3 loop spans 15 amino acids. Germline lookup yields CDR1 LGHDT and CDR2 YNNKEL (reference sequence). CDR3 in DNA: TGTGCCAGCAGCCTCACTAGCGGGAGTCGAGATACGCAGTATTTT. Translated: CASSLTSGSRDTQYF.

This clonotype was seen a single time. The rearrangement joins TRBV20-1 to TRBJ1-1; D call uncertain. Germline values: CDR1 DFQATT, CDR2 SNEGSKA (reference sequence). Trimming shortened V by 4 bases and J by 1 base, and 7 bases separated the two germline ends. The length of the CDR3 is 12 residues. CDR3 region: CSATDQNTEAFF. The CDR3 nucleotides are TGCAGTGCTACGGACCAGAACACTGAAGCTTTCTTT.

This clonotype was counted at least ten times. The chain has TRBV7-8 and TRBJ2-7; possible D gene TRBD1, 5 bases. V was cut by 5 bases and J by 3 bases, with 23 bases left in between. Germline CDR1 reads SGHVS; CDR2 reads FQNEAQ. The CDR3 sequence is 17 residues long. CDR3 DNA sequence: TGTGCCAGCAGCCTTAGAGTTTGGGCAGGGTTAAACTACGAGCAGTACTTC. This encodes CASSLRVWAGLNYEQYF.

This clonotype occurred many times. The chain carries TRBV7-8 and TRBJ2-7; TRBD2 matches at 11 bases. The CDR3 loop spans 20 amino acids. Germline-derived CDR1 and CDR2 are SGHVS and FQNEAQ. J gave up 0 bases and V 0 bases, and 13 bases lay outside the gene matches. The CDR3 loop reads CASSLALTGLAEILSYEQYF. DNA of the CDR3: TGTGCCAGCAGCTTAGCGCTAACGGGACTAGCGGAGATACTCTCCTACGAGCAGTACTTC.

A word on this clonotype: The junction does not match germline at one end; this may be a read error. This chain uses TRBV7-9 with TRBJ1-4, with D maybe TRBD1 (5 bases). The CDR3 totals 14 residues. CDR1 and CDR2 from the germline V gene are SEHNR and FQNEAQ (reference sequence). The CDR3 region has the DNA TGTGCCAGCAGCTTGATCCAGGGCGGTGAAGAACTGTTTTTT. It specifies CASSLIQGGEELFF. Complete variable domain (other parts from reference TRBV7-9 and TRBJ1-4): DTGVSQNPRHKITKRGQNVTFRCDPISEHNRLYWYRQTLGQGPEFLTYFQNEAQLEKSRLLSDRFSAERPKGSFSTLEIQRTEQGDSAMYLCASSLIQGGEELFFGSGTQLSVL.

The rearrangement uses TRBV24-1 and TRBJ2-7, with 11 nucleotides matching TRBD1. Germline CDR1 is KGHDR and CDR2 is SFDVKD. J gave up 7 bases and V 3 bases, and 4 bases lay outside the gene matches. CDR3 length: 14 amino acids. The CDR3: CATSDPGQGEEQYF. The CDR3 DNA reads as TGTGCCACCAGTGATCCGGGACAGGGGGAAGAGCAGTACTTC.

Concerning this clonotype: A much larger clone differs from this one at a single base, so this may be a read error. The J gene is TRBJ2-1, the V gene TRBV11-2, with TRBD2 matching 7 bases. The length of the CDR3 is 16 residues. Per the germline V gene, CDR1 is SGHAT and CDR2 is FQNNGV. The CDR3 here is CASTHYSSGIQETQCF. Written as DNA, the CDR3 is TGTGCCAGCACCCACTATTCTAGCGGAATCCAAGAGACCCAGTGCTTC.